This entry lists 24 T cell receptor beta chains sequenced from one sample in a study of Graves' ophthalmopathy and Graves' hyperthyroidism (dated by TCRdb to the late 2010s). TCRdb shows the sequencer as Illumina HiSeq 2000. For repertoire sequencing, TCR beta CDR3 regions were amplified from RNA transcripts. The first round was an RT-PCR using HTBI primers with the Qiagen OneStep RT-PCR kit, and this first round was followed by a second-round multiplex PCR, then size selection and purification. TCRdb reprocessed the public reads (quality trimming at Q25 with fastp, clone calling with MiXCR) and kept in-frame beta chains. Each entry is one CDR3 protein sequence, shown with its most common DNA and genes. The sample table shows hundreds of thousands of distinct CDR3 sequences, and around a fifth are seen once. Of the sample, approximately 7.7% falls within the top ten clones. The sample taken for sequencing was peripheral blood. The origin of the receptors is a woman under 30 with stable Graves' hyperthyroidism. Some clones in this sample may be carry-over from other donors' samples. Donor details come from another sample of the same person, matched by shared clones.

The chain couples TRBV24-1 to TRBJ2-5, with a possible D match to TRBD1 (6 bases). CDR3 length: 14 amino acids. Germline loops: CDR1 KGHDR, CDR2 SFDVKD. V was clipped by 4 bases and J by 4 bases, with 12 bases between them. The CDR3 coding sequence is TGTGCCACCAGTGACCCCGGGACACTAGAGACCCAGTACTTC. This translates into CATSDPGTLETQYF.

This clonotype has ten or more counts. This chain links TRBV6-5 with TRBJ1-6; D gene unclear. Germline assignment: CDR1 MNHEY and CDR2 SVGAGI. This CDR3 comprises 17 residues. The V gene lost 2 bases and the J gene lost 13 bases, with 24 bases spanning the gap. CDR3 amino acids: CASSYPPRTATRSPLHF. The CDR3 region has the DNA TGTGCCAGCAGTTACCCCCCCCGGACCGCTACTAGGTCCCCCCTCCACTTT.

This sequence joins TRBV12-3 or TRBV12-4 and TRBJ1-2, with TRBD1 matching 8 bases. The CDR3 contains 13 residues. V shed 4 bases, J shed 6 bases, and the junction held 4 bases outside the gene matches. In DNA, the CDR3 is TGTGCCAGCAGTTCGGACAGGGCCCATGGCTACACCTTC. Translated: CASSSDRAHGYTF.

V gene TRBV19 combines with J gene TRBJ2-2, with D uncertain. The CDR3 extends over 14 amino acids. CDR1 and CDR2 (germline): LNHDA, SQIVND (reference sequence). Trimming pared 6 bases from V and 4 bases from J, leaving 12 bases between. The CDR3 here is CASRPLGATGELFF. In nucleotides, the CDR3 is TGTGCCAGTAGGCCCCTCGGAGCCACCGGGGAGCTGTTTTTT.

The J gene is TRBJ2-3, the V gene TRBV15; D is unresolved. The CDR3 is 15 residues long. Trimming cost V 0 bases and J 0 bases, with 7 bases left between them. Looked up from germline, CDR1 is LNHNV and CDR2 is YYDKDF (reference sequence). CDR3 residues: CATSRDPQSTDTQYF. For the CDR3, the DNA is TGTGCCACCAGCAGAGATCCCCAGAGCACAGATACGCAGTATTTT.

This clonotype showed up just a few times. The rearrangement uses TRBV20-1 and TRBJ1-6; D possibly corresponds to TRBD1 (5 bases). There are 15 residues in the CDR3. Between the trimmed V and J ends, which lost 8 bases and 0 bases, there was a span of 14 bases. The germline gives CDR1 DFQATT, CDR2 SNEGSKA (reference sequence). The CDR3: CSMTRDSSYNSPLHF. CDR3 sequence (DNA): TGCAGTATGACCAGGGATAGCTCCTATAATTCACCCCTCCACTTT.

This clonotype has a handful of counts. One junction end does not reproduce the germline sequence, and a read error may be involved. The V call is TRBV12-3 or TRBV12-4, the J call TRBJ1-5; TRBD1 might be the D (6 bases). The CDR3 is made up of 14 amino acids. CDR3 amino acids: CASSVGQPGQAQHF. In nucleotides, the CDR3 is TGTGCCAGCAGTGTTGGACAGCCGGGTCAGGCCCAGCATTTT.

This clonotype appeared many times. The rearrangement joins TRBV12-3 or TRBV12-4 to TRBJ1-6; maybe TRBD1 (5 bases). V lost 1 base, J lost 6 bases, and 7 bases lay in between. This CDR3 region has 14 residues. CDR3 nucleotides: TGTGCCAGCAGTTTAGGCGGGGGTAATTCACCCCTCCACTTT. This sequence encodes CASSLGGGNSPLHF.

This clonotype was recorded at least ten times. This chain connects TRBV9 to TRBJ1-3, with D possibly being TRBD1 (6 bases). Germline assignment: CDR1 SGDLS and CDR2 YYNGEE. The length of the CDR3 is 14 residues. V lost 3 bases to trimming and J lost 4 bases, with 11 bases between them. CDR3 in DNA: TGTGCCAGCAGCGCCAACGACAGGGGAAACACCATATATTTT. Translation gives CASSANDRGNTIYF.

This clonotype was recorded at least ten times. The V and J genes are TRBV12-3 or TRBV12-4 and TRBJ2-2; no clear D gene. V lost 6 bases and J 4 bases, leaving 6 bases between the germline ends. This CDR3 spans 12 amino acids. The CDR3 DNA is TGTGCCAGCAGCCGACTCACCGGGGAGCTGTTTTTT. Amino acid sequence: CASSRLTGELFF.

This clonotype was recorded at least ten times. The chain couples TRBV6-2 or TRBV6-3 to TRBJ1-1; D call uncertain. V dropped 0 bases and J dropped 1 base, with 15 bases sitting between them. In germline, CDR1 is MNHEY, CDR2 SVGEGT. The CDR3 loop spans 17 amino acids. The CDR3, as DNA: TGTGCCAGCAGTTACTCGAAATCGTGGAGGGAGAACACTGAAGCTTTCTTT. It encodes CASSYSKSWRENTEAFF.

This clonotype was seen many times. The J gene is TRBJ1-2, the V gene TRBV15; maybe TRBD1 (6 bases). The germline gives CDR1 LNHNV, CDR2 YYDKDF (reference sequence). The CDR3 runs 16 residues. The V end lost 5 bases, the J end lost 4 bases, and 20 bases lay between the germline ends. In nucleotides, the CDR3 is TGTGCCACCAGCGACGGTAAAGTCGGGGGCCGCTATGGCTACACCTTC. Translating it yields CATSDGKVGGRYGYTF. Full variable domain (rest looked up from reference TRBV15 and TRBJ1-2): DAMVIQNPRYQVTQFGKPVTLSCSQTLNHNVMYWYQQKSSQAPKLLFHYYDKDFNNEADTPDNFQSRRPNTSFCFLDIRSPGLGDTAMYLCATSDGKVGGRYGYTFGSGTRLTVV.

The chain links TRBV7-9 to TRBJ1-5; D gene uncertain. There are 14 residues in the CDR3. Per germline, CDR1 SEHNR and CDR2 FQNEAQ (reference sequence). V dropped 6 bases and J dropped 6 bases, with 15 bases sitting between them. Here the CDR3 reads CASSESGSGQPQHF. CDR3 DNA: TGTGCCAGCAGTGAATCCGGGAGTGGTCAGCCCCAGCATTTT.

This clonotype was seen many times. The chain recombines TRBV28 with TRBJ2-7; 8 bases fit TRBD2. Germline CDR1 reads MDHEN; CDR2 reads SYDVKM. The trim removed 5 bases at V and 5 bases at J, leaving 5 bases unmatched. This CDR3 has 13 residues. The CDR3 protein is CASSPISGNEQYF. CDR3 nucleotides: TGTGCCAGCAGTCCCATTAGCGGGAACGAGCAGTACTTC.

Worth noting for this clonotype: A much larger clone sits a single nucleotide away, making a read error possible. The chain employs TRBV12-3 or TRBV12-4 and TRBJ1-5; TRBD1 aligns across 9 bases. The CDR3 contains 15 residues. The CDR3: CVSSSTGGGNQPQHF. The CDR3 coding sequence is TGTGTCAGCAGCAGCACAGGGGGCGGCAATCAGCCCCAGCATTTT.

In this sample, this clonotype turned up many times. The CDR3 protein is CASSQDLAVGSPLHF. In DNA form, the CDR3 reads TGTGCCAGCAGCCAAGATTTGGCGGTTGGTTCACCCCTCCACTTT. V is TRBV3-1 and J is TRBJ1-6, with D unclear. Germline V CDR1 and CDR2: LGHDT, YNNKEL (reference sequence). The V end was cut by 0 bases, the J end by 9 bases, with 12 bases between. This CDR3 is built from 15 residues. Together with reference TRBV3-1 and TRBJ1-6, the CDR3 gives the full variable domain: DTAVSQTPKYLVTQMGNDKSIKCEQNLGHDTMYWYKQDSKKFLKIMFSYNNKELIINETVPNRFSPKSPDKAHLNLHINSLELGDSAVYFCASSQDLAVGSPLHFGNGTRLTVT.

The genes are TRBV30 and TRBJ1-2; D remains ambiguous. Per the germline V gene, CDR1 is GTSNPN and CDR2 is SVGIG (reference sequence). CDR3 length equals 11 residues. Trimming removed 2 bases at V and 7 bases at J, with 8 bases between. CDR3 sequence: CAWSQPSGYTF. As DNA, the CDR3 is TGTGCCTGGAGTCAACCCTCTGGCTACACCTTC.

The J gene is TRBJ2-7, the V gene TRBV6-2 or TRBV6-3; D unclear. This CDR3 has 11 residues. Trimming removed 0 bases at V and 7 bases at J, with 4 bases between. Germline V gene sequence: CDR1 MNHEY, CDR2 SVGEGT. The CDR3 here is CASSYSGEQYV. CDR3 sequence (DNA): TGTGCCAGCAGTTACTCGGGGGAGCAGTACGTC.

This clonotype came up many times. The CDR3 region has the DNA TGTGCCAGCACCTTCGGTGGGGGCGACTATGGCTACACCTTC. This sequence encodes CASTFGGGDYGYTF. V and J are TRBV12-3 or TRBV12-4 and TRBJ1-2, with D possibly TRBD1 on 6 matching bases. CDR3 size: 14 residues. Trimming cost V 7 bases and J 3 bases, with 15 bases left between them.

As regards this clonotype: The junction departs from the called germline gene at one end, perhaps through a read error. V usage is TRBV27 and J usage is TRBJ1-2; 10 bases are a match to TRBD1. This CDR3 has 16 residues. Germline CDR1 MNHEY, CDR2 SMNVEV (reference sequence). CDR3 nucleotide sequence: TGTGCCAGTAGTTCAGACAGGGGGCTACCCCCTTATGGCTACACCTTC. Amino acids: CASSSDRGLPPYGYTF.

The rearrangement joins TRBV20-1 to TRBJ2-5, with TRBD2 matching 9 bases. This CDR3 region has 14 residues. The junction had 5 bases not matched to a gene; V was cut back by 2 bases and J by 4 bases. Germline V gene lookup returns CDR1 DFQATT and CDR2 SNEGSKA (reference sequence). The CDR3 region is CSARSTSGLETQYF. CDR3 bases: TGCAGTGCTAGATCGACTAGCGGTTTAGAGACCCAGTACTTC.

Ten or more counts support this clonotype. This chain uses TRBV11-1 with TRBJ2-2; the match to TRBD1 covers 10 bases. In germline, CDR1 is SGHAT, CDR2 FQDESV (reference sequence). The CDR3 is made up of 14 amino acids. The V and J ends lost 9 bases and 4 bases, in that order; junction bases with no gene match: 5. Here the CDR3 reads CASRDRGRTGELFF. CDR3 bases: TGTGCCAGTCGCGACAGGGGGCGCACCGGGGAGCTGTTTTTT.

This chain uses TRBV2 with TRBJ1-5; D gene ambiguous. V shed 6 bases and J shed 0 bases, with 15 bases lying between them. Germline values: CDR1 SNHLY, CDR2 FYNNEI. CDR3 size: 16 residues. The CDR3 DNA is TGTGCCAGCAGCGCGATGGGAGGATATAGCAATCAGCCCCAGCATTTT. It is translated as CASSAMGGYSNQPQHF.

This clonotype was detected only a few times. The rearrangement joins TRBV12-3 or TRBV12-4 to TRBJ1-1; D remains ambiguous. This CDR3 comprises 14 residues. The V end lost 4 bases, the J end lost 0 bases, and 9 bases lay between the germline ends. The CDR3 spells CASSYWIMNTEAFF. CDR3 nucleotides: TGTGCCAGCAGTTACTGGATCATGAACACTGAAGCTTTCTTT.